This passage covers 21 T cell receptor beta chains from one sample sequenced in a study of T cell responses to AZD1222 COVID-19 vaccine. TCRdb's copy holds only in-frame clones and misses some; the assay was immunoSEQ multiplex PCR. The table has tens of thousands of clones, roughly 88% seen once. Specimen: peripheral blood, collected on day 0 of AZD1222 vaccination. These receptors came from an adult in good health.

The chain joins TRBV18 to TRBJ1-4; possibly TRBD1 for D (6 bases). From germline, CDR1 is KGHSH and CDR2 LQKENI. Trimming stripped 2 bases from V and 5 bases from J, with 9 bases between. There are 14 residues in the CDR3. CDR3 DNA: TGTGCCAGCTCACCAACACAGGGAAATGAAAAACTGTTTTTT. This sequence encodes CASSPTQGNEKLFF.

The V call is TRBV29-1, the J call TRBJ1-2; D gene unclear. Trimming left V 4 bases short and J 5 bases short, with 11 bases between. This CDR3 has 12 residues. Germline lookup yields CDR1 SQVTM and CDR2 ANQGSEA. CDR3 bases: TGCAGCGTTGCTTCGACACAGTATGGCTACACCTTC. This translates into CSVASTQYGYTF.

This chain connects TRBV5-6 to TRBJ1-2; 8 nucleotides line up with TRBD1. This CDR3 contains 17 residues. Germline-derived CDR1 and CDR2 are SGHDT and YYEEEE. With V trimmed by 3 bases and J by 4 bases, 14 bases remained unmatched. The CDR3 DNA follows: TGTGCCAGCAGCTCTACGGACAGGGCCTCTTCGAGCTATGGCTACACCTTC. Protein product: CASSSTDRASSSYGYTF.

The chain is built from TRBV23-1 and TRBJ1-1, with unresolved D. TRBV23-1 is an ORF for which the function is uncertain. Trimming pared 0 bases from V and 0 bases from J, leaving 8 bases between. This CDR3 has 15 residues. CDR3 sequence (DNA): TGCGCCAGCAGTCAATCCGCCAGGCTGAACACTGAAGCTTTCTTT. This gives the protein CASSQSARLNTEAFF.

This chain joins TRBV7-6 and TRBJ2-4; TRBD1 or TRBD2 may be the D gene (5 bases each). The CDR3 contains 18 residues. The V gene's germline CDR1 is SGHVS and CDR2 FNYEAQ. The V end lost 7 bases, the J end lost 6 bases, and 28 bases lay between the germline ends. CDR3 loop: CASTPNPVNSLGTNIQYF. The CDR3 DNA reads as TGTGCCAGCACCCCTAACCCGGTCAACTCGCTGGGGACAAACATTCAGTACTTC.

The chain couples TRBV7-2 to TRBJ1-2; perhaps TRBD1 as D (6 bases). The germline CDR1 and CDR2 sequences are SGHTA and FQGNSA. V gave up 6 bases and J gave up 4 bases, with 15 bases separating them. The CDR3 covers 14 residues. The CDR3 sequence is CASSRQTGTYGYTF. The CDR3, as DNA: TGTGCCAGCAGTCGCCAAACAGGGACCTATGGCTACACCTTC. Based on the CDR3 plus reference TRBV7-2 and TRBJ1-2, the full variable domain is GAGVSQSPSNKVTEKGKDVELRCDPISGHTALYWYRQSLGQGLEFLIYFQGNSAPDKSGLPSDRFSAERTGGSVSTLTIQRTQQEDSAVYLCASSRQTGTYGYTFGSGTRLTVV.

J is TRBJ1-6 and V is TRBV28, with D possibly TRBD1 on 6 matching bases. CDR3 length: 16 residues. Trimming took off 3 bases at V and 7 bases at J, with 16 bases between the two ends. From germline, CDR1 is MDHEN and CDR2 SYDVKM. This CDR3 reads CASSFQGSRGNSPLHF. Written as DNA, the CDR3 is TGTGCCAGCAGTTTTCAGGGCTCCAGGGGCAATTCACCCCTCCACTTT. The full variable domain, its missing parts supplied by reference TRBV28 and TRBJ1-6, is DVKVTQSSRYLVKRTGEKVFLECVQDMDHENMFWYRQDPGLGLRLIYFSYDVKMKEKGDIPEGYSVSREKKERFSLILESASTNQTSMYLCASSFQGSRGNSPLHFGNGTRLTVT.

The genes are TRBV7-2 and TRBJ2-3; D possibly matches TRBD1 or TRBD2 (5 bases each). This CDR3 comprises 16 residues. CDR1 is SGHTA, CDR2 FQGNSA, per germline. Deletions cut 2 bases from V and 4 bases from J, with 16 bases between. CDR3 region: CASSLTGAGRSDTQYF. The CDR3 DNA reads as TGTGCCAGCAGCTTAACCGGGGCTGGCCGTTCAGATACGCAGTATTTT.

The chain combines TRBV15 with TRBJ2-7; perhaps TRBD2 as D (6 bases). The CDR3 runs 17 residues. With 3 bases removed from V and 3 bases from J, the gap between germline ends came to 21 bases. The V gene's germline CDR1 is LNHNV and CDR2 YYDKDF (reference sequence). CDR3 coding DNA: TGTGCCACCAGCAGCCGTTTACCGGGACGGGAGTTCTACGAGCAGTACTTC. Translating gives CATSSRLPGREFYEQYF.

The chain has TRBV7-6 and TRBJ2-7; D is tentatively TRBD1 or TRBD2 (5 bases each). The V and J ends lost 4 bases and 3 bases respectively, with 16 bases between them. This CDR3 is built from 15 residues. The germline V gene encodes CDR1 SGHVS and CDR2 FNYEAQ. The CDR3 nucleotides are TGTGCCAGCAGCTCGGAAAGGGGTGGAGGCTACGAGCAGTACTTC. This gives the protein CASSSERGGGYEQYF. Complete variable domain (other parts from reference TRBV7-6 and TRBJ2-7): GAGVSQSPRYKVTKRGQDVALRCDPISGHVSLYWYRQALGQGPEFLTYFNYEAQQDKSGLPNDRFSAERPEGSISTLTIQRTEQRDSAMYRCASSSERGGGYEQYFGPGTRLTVT.

The chain uses TRBV2 and TRBJ1-1; tentatively, D is TRBD1 (5 bases). Germline assignment: CDR1 SNHLY and CDR2 FYNNEI. Trimming removed 8 bases from V and 5 bases from J, with 18 bases in between. This CDR3 spans 14 amino acids. CDR3 in amino acids: CASDLARGRTEAFF. For the CDR3, the DNA is TGTGCCAGCGACCTTGCGAGGGGAAGGACTGAAGCTTTCTTT.

V and J are TRBV19 and TRBJ1-2, with D maybe TRBD1 (6 bases). Germline V gives CDR1 LNHDA, CDR2 SQIVND (reference sequence). V was trimmed by 8 bases and J by 8 bases, leaving 15 bases between them. The CDR3 is 12 amino acids. The CDR3 loop is CASQQGRIGYTF. CDR3 coding DNA: TGTGCCAGTCAGCAGGGGCGCATCGGCTACACCTTC.

In its sample, this clone was seen once. Here the CDR3 DNA reads TGCGCCAGCAGCTTAGGGCGGGGGGGCCGCTATGAGCAGTTCTTC. It specifies CASSLGRGGRYEQFF. This chain uses TRBV5-1 with TRBJ2-1; TRBD2 aligns across 9 bases. The V segment lost 2 bases and the J segment 8 bases; nucleotides outside the gene matches: 8. The CDR3 length is 15 residues. CDR1 SGHRS and CDR2 YFSETQ come from the germline V gene.

The gene calls are TRBV10-3 and TRBJ1-2, with TRBD1 matching over 8 bases. Germline loops: CDR1 ENHRY, CDR2 SYGVKD. This CDR3 has 13 residues. J lost 6 bases, V lost 7 bases, and 7 bases had no gene match. CDR3 region: CAITDGQGDGYTF. CDR3 DNA sequence: TGTGCCATCACCGATGGACAGGGTGATGGCTACACCTTC.

The table lists this clone with a few counts. The chain carries TRBV3-1 (or the pseudogene TRBV3-2) and TRBJ2-7, with 8 bases that match TRBD1. Germline V lookup: CDR1 LGHDT, CDR2 YNNKEL (reference sequence). With V trimmed by 3 bases and J by 4 bases, 11 bases remained unmatched. CDR3 length: 16 amino acids. As DNA, the CDR3 is TGTGCCAGCAGCCATCAAGACGGGACAGGCTATTACGAGCAGTACTTC. Protein product: CASSHQDGTGYYEQYF.

This chain joins TRBV2 and TRBJ1-6; D may be TRBD1 (5 bases). Germline V gene data show CDR1 as SNHLY and CDR2 as FYNNEI. V shed 7 bases and J shed 3 bases, with 10 bases lying between them. The CDR3 runs 14 residues. The CDR3 spells CASNVGVYNSPLHF. The CDR3, as DNA: TGTGCCAGCAATGTGGGGGTCTATAATTCACCCCTCCACTTT.

The V gene is TRBV28, the J gene TRBJ1-2, with 10 bases fitting TRBD1. This CDR3 spans 15 amino acids. Germline-derived CDR1 and CDR2 are MDHEN and SYDVKM. After removal of 6 bases from V and 6 bases from J, the junction contained 10 bases not matched to a gene. This chain's CDR3 is CASRRGTGEVNGYTF. In DNA, the CDR3 is TGTGCCAGCAGGCGAGGGACAGGGGAGGTTAATGGCTACACCTTC.

The V and J genes are TRBV7-9 and TRBJ1-1; D perhaps matches TRBD1 (6 bases). The CDR3 is made up of 19 amino acids. CDR1 and CDR2 from the germline V gene are SEHNR and FQNEAQ (reference sequence). Deletions cut 2 bases from V and 0 bases from J, with 22 bases between. CDR3 nucleotide sequence: TGTGCCAGCAGCTTACGTGGGATACAACAGGGCGATATGAACACTGAAGCTTTCTTT. Translation: CASSLRGIQQGDMNTEAFF. The full variable domain, its missing parts supplied by reference TRBV7-9 and TRBJ1-1, is DTGVSQNPRHKITKRGQNVTFRCDPISEHNRLYWYRQTLGQGPEFLTYFQNEAQLEKSRLLSDRFSAERPKGSFSTLEIQRTEQGDSAMYLCASSLRGIQQGDMNTEAFFGQGTRLTVV.

V gene TRBV7-9 combines with J gene TRBJ1-2; tentatively, D is TRBD1 (5 bases). Germline CDR1 and CDR2: SEHNR and FQNEAQ (reference sequence). This CDR3 is 17 amino acids long. The V gene lost 4 bases and the J gene lost 4 bases, with 22 bases spanning the gap. The CDR3 here is CASSSWVTGFSGYGYTF. The CDR3 DNA sequence: TGTGCCAGCAGCTCTTGGGTTACAGGTTTCTCGGGCTATGGCTACACCTTC.

J is TRBJ2-2 and V is TRBV7-9; D uncertain. The length of the CDR3 is 16 residues. The germline V gene encodes CDR1 SEHNR and CDR2 FQNEAQ (reference sequence). Trimming cost V 1 base and J 0 bases, with 9 bases left between them. In DNA, the CDR3 is TGTGCCAGCAGCTTAGGGACCAGCGCGAACACCGGGGAGCTGTTTTTT. As protein: CASSLGTSANTGELFF. The whole variable domain, filled in from reference TRBV7-9 and TRBJ2-2, reads DTGVSQNPRHKITKRGQNVTFRCDPISEHNRLYWYRQTLGQGPEFLTYFQNEAQLEKSRLLSDRFSAERPKGSFSTLEIQRTEQGDSAMYLCASSLGTSANTGELFFGEGSRLTVL.

J is TRBJ2-7 and V is TRBV19; 7 bases align to TRBD1. The junction had 5 bases not matched to a gene; V was cut back by 4 bases and J by 5 bases. CDR3 length: 13 amino acids. From germline, CDR1 is LNHDA and CDR2 SQIVND (reference sequence). The CDR3 bases are TGTGCCAGTAGTAGCAGGGGGAAGGACGAGCAGTACTTC. Amino acid sequence: CASSSRGKDEQYF.